These 17 T cell receptor beta chains were sequenced from one sample in a study of blood T cell repertoires in COVID-19. Produced via immunoSEQ multiplex PCR; TCRdb's table is partial and in-frame only. The sample holds about 120,000 clones, 79% seen once. Sequencing input: peripheral blood. The receptor set was obtained from a woman over 75 with acute or convalescent COVID-19.

The chain carries TRBV6-2 or TRBV6-3 and TRBJ2-2; D may be TRBD2 (7 bases). The V end lost 2 bases, the J end lost 7 bases, and 17 bases lay between the germline ends. In germline, CDR1 is MNHEY, CDR2 SVGEGT. This CDR3 contains 16 residues. As DNA, the CDR3 is TGTGCCAGCAGTTACCCCGGAGGGAGGGGGAGCGGGGAGCTGTTTTTT. Translation gives CASSYPGGRGSGELFF.

In its sample, this clone is medium-sized (0.01 to 0.1%). The chain combines TRBV28 with TRBJ1-5; D unclear. The germline gives CDR1 MDHEN, CDR2 SYDVKM. The CDR3 loop spans 13 amino acids. V lost 3 bases and J 4 bases, leaving 7 bases between the germline ends. The CDR3 spells CASSFYLNQPQHF. CDR3 nucleotides: TGTGCCAGCAGTTTTTACTTAAATCAGCCCCAGCATTTT.

This chain joins TRBV5-8 and TRBJ2-7; 11 bases agree with TRBD1. The CDR3 covers 15 residues. Germline V CDR1 and CDR2: SGHTS, YDEGEE. J gave up 3 bases and V 3 bases, and 5 bases lay outside the gene matches. The chain's CDR3 is CASSSPGTGGYEQYF. The CDR3 DNA reads as TGTGCCAGCAGCTCGCCGGGGACAGGGGGCTACGAGCAGTACTTC.

This clone turned up a few times. The V gene is TRBV23-1, the J gene TRBJ1-5; D is possibly TRBD1 (6 bases). TRBV23-1 is assigned to the ORF class and has an uncertain function. V was clipped by 2 bases and J by 7 bases, with 15 bases between them. The CDR3 runs to 15 residues. CDR3 in amino acids: CASSQGQSVSQPQHF. The CDR3 region has the DNA TGCGCCAGCAGTCAAGGACAGTCCGTAAGCCAGCCCCAGCATTTT.

The rearrangement joins TRBV5-1 to TRBJ1-2; 8 nucleotides match TRBD1. In germline, CDR1 is SGHRS, CDR2 YFSETQ. There are 12 residues in the CDR3. Unmatched junction bases numbered 2, after V lost 4 bases and J lost 6 bases. The chain's CDR3 is CASSAQGDGYTF. The CDR3 DNA reads TGCGCCAGCAGCGCACAGGGGGATGGCTACACCTTC.

The V call is TRBV19, the J call TRBJ1-4; TRBD1 agrees at 10 bases. V lost 5 bases and J lost 8; bases outside the gene matches: 8. Germline-derived CDR1 and CDR2 are LNHDA and SQIVND (reference sequence). The CDR3 spans 15 residues. CDR3 residues: CASSPGQGVGEKLFF. The CDR3 bases are TGTGCCAGTAGTCCTGGACAGGGGGTAGGCGAAAAACTGTTTTTT.

This chain uses TRBV5-1 with TRBJ1-6, with TRBD1 matching 7 bases. Trimming cost V 0 bases and J 7 bases; bases outside gene matches: 4. Germline CDR1 SGHRS, CDR2 YFSETQ. This CDR3 has 15 residues. CDR3 DNA sequence: TGCGCCAGCAGCTTGGGGACAGGTGCCAATTCACCCCTCCACTTT. Translated: CASSLGTGANSPLHF.

V is TRBV30 and J is TRBJ1-2, with D unclear. Germline CDR1 is GTSNPN and CDR2 is SVGIG (reference sequence). With 0 bases removed from V and 8 bases from J, the gap between germline ends came to 10 bases. The length of the CDR3 is 12 residues. CDR3 nucleotides: TGTGCCTGGAGTGTGGTGGGCCCCGGCTACACCTTC. Amino acid sequence: CAWSVVGPGYTF.

V is TRBV7-9 and J is TRBJ2-2, with D perhaps matching TRBD1 (6 bases). CDR3 length: 15 residues. V was cut by 2 bases and J by 3 bases, with 10 bases left in between. Germline CDR1 SEHNR, CDR2 FQNEAQ (reference sequence). This CDR3 is CASSLPNRDTGELFF. The CDR3 DNA sequence: TGTGCCAGCAGCTTACCAAACAGGGACACCGGGGAGCTGTTTTTT.

There are a few counts of this clone. V is TRBV20-1 and J is TRBJ1-1; no firm D call. Trimming cost V 2 bases and J 3 bases, with 4 bases left between them. The CDR3 runs to 11 residues. Germline CDR1 and CDR2: DFQATT and SNEGSKA (reference sequence). In DNA form, the CDR3 reads TGCAGTGCTAGAAGAGACACTGAAGCTTTCTTT. Protein sequence: CSARRDTEAFF.

The rearrangement links TRBV2 to TRBJ1-5; 9 positions agree with TRBD1. This CDR3 has 13 residues. CDR1 and CDR2 from the germline V gene are SNHLY and FYNNEI. The V and J ends lost 7 bases and 4 bases, in that order; junction bases with no gene match: 2. CDR3 region: CASKGQGNQPQHF. The CDR3 coding sequence is TGTGCCAGCAAAGGACAGGGGAATCAGCCCCAGCATTTT.

J is TRBJ2-5 and V is TRBV20-1, with a possible D match to TRBD2 (5 bases). The V end lost 3 bases, the J end lost 1 base, and 12 bases lay between the germline ends. This CDR3 is built from 14 residues. Germline V gene sequence: CDR1 DFQATT, CDR2 SNEGSKA (reference sequence). The CDR3 bases are TGCAGTGCTAGTGGGGAGAGGGTCCAAGAGACCCAGTACTTC. Amino acids: CSASGERVQETQYF.

In this sample, this clone turned up once. The chain couples TRBV29-1 to TRBJ2-1, with 7 bases fitting TRBD2. Germline V gene sequence: CDR1 SQVTM, CDR2 ANQGSEA. V lost 4 bases, J lost 15 bases, and 6 bases stayed unmatched. The CDR3 has 10 residues. Here the CDR3 reads CSVGRDYLFF. For the CDR3, the DNA is TGCAGCGTTGGGCGGGACTACCTGTTCTTC.

In nucleotides, the CDR3 is TGTGCCAGCTCACCACCGAGTTTAACGGGGGAAGGGCAGCCCCAGCATTTT. As protein: CASSPPSLTGEGQPQHF. The V gene is TRBV18, the J gene TRBJ1-5; D possibly corresponds to TRBD1 (5 bases). This CDR3 has 17 amino acids. Trimming shortened V by 0 bases and J by 7 bases, and 19 bases separated the two germline ends. CDR1 and CDR2 from the germline V gene are KGHSH and LQKENI.

This CDR3 is CASSIWAGAEAFF. CDR3 bases: TGTGCCAGTAGTATATGGGCCGGGGCTGAAGCTTTCTTT. The chain has TRBV19 and TRBJ1-1; D unresolved. V lost 2 bases and J lost 6, with 10 bases in between. Germline-derived CDR1 and CDR2 are LNHDA and SQIVND (reference sequence). The CDR3 contains 13 residues.

The chain has TRBV7-9 and TRBJ1-1; 10 positions match TRBD1. Unmatched junction bases numbered 3, after V lost 6 bases and J lost 2 bases. The CDR3 covers 14 residues. The germline CDR1 and CDR2 sequences are SEHNR and FQNEAQ (reference sequence). CDR3 residues: CASRRDRGNTEAFF. DNA for the CDR3: TGTGCCAGCAGGAGGGACAGGGGAAACACTGAAGCTTTCTTT. Looking up the rest from reference TRBV7-9 and TRBJ1-1 gives the full variable domain: DTGVSQNPRHKITKRGQNVTFRCDPISEHNRLYWYRQTLGQGPEFLTYFQNEAQLEKSRLLSDRFSAERPKGSFSTLEIQRTEQGDSAMYLCASRRDRGNTEAFFGQGTRLTVV.

The CDR3 coding sequence is TGTGCCAGCAGCTTAGTTGGGGGGGCGTGGGAGACCCAGTACTTC. It is translated as CASSLVGGAWETQYF. V usage is TRBV11-2 and J usage is TRBJ2-5; TRBD2 is a possible D gene (7 bases). V dropped 1 base and J dropped 5 bases, with 14 bases sitting between them. CDR3 length equals 15 residues. CDR1 is SGHAT, CDR2 FQNNGV, per germline.